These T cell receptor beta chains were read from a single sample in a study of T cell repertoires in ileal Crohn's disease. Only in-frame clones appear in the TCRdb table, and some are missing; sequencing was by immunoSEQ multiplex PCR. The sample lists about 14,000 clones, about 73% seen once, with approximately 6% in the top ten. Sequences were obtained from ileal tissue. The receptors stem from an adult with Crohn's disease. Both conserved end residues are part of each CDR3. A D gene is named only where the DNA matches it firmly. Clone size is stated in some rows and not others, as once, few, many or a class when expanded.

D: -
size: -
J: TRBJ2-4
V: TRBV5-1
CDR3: CARSPGKNIQYF
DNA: TGCGCCCGAAGTCCGGGAAAAAACATTCAGTACTTC

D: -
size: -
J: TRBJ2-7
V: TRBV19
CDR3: CASSMGSREQYF
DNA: TGTGCCAGTAGTATGGGGTCTCGCGAGCAGTACTTC

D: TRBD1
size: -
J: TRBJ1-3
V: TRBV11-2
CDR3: CASSRDRLSSGNTIYF
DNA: TGTGCCAGCAGCCGGGACAGACTCTCCTCTGGAAACACCATATATTTT

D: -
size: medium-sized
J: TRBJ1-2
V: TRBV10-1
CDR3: CASSESTEGGGYTF
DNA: TGCGCCAGCAGTGAGTCGACCGAAGGGGGTGGCTACACCTTC

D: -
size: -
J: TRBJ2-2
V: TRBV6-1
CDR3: CASSEGEERGELFF
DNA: TGTGCCAGCAGTGAAGGAGAAGAGAGGGGGGAGCTGTTTTTT

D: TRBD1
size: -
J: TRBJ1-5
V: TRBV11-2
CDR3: CASSSTGAINQPQHF
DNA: TGTGCCAGCAGTTCGACAGGGGCCATCAATCAGCCCCAGCATTTT

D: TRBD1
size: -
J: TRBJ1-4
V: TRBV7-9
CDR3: CASSLGQGASNEKLFF
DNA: TGTGCCAGCAGCTTAGGACAGGGGGCATCTAATGAAAAACTGTTTTTT

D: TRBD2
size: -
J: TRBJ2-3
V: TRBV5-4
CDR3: CASRRAGGTDTQYF
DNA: TGTGCCAGCAGAAGAGCGGGGGGAACAGATACGCAGTATTTT

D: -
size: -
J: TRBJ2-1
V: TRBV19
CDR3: CASTTFLGTYNEQFF
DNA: TGTGCCAGTACCACCTTTCTAGGGACCTACAATGAGCAGTTCTTC

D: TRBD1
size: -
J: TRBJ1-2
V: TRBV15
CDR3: CATTRTGTGSYGYTF
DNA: TGTGCCACCACCAGGACCGGGACAGGATCCTATGGCTACACCTTC

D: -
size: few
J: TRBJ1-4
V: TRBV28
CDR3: CASSPGSNEKLFF
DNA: TGTGCCAGCAGTCCCGGGAGTAATGAAAAACTGTTTTTT

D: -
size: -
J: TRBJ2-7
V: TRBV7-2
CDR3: CASSRFATPGEQYF
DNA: TGTGCCAGCAGCCGATTTGCTACGCCCGGCGAGCAGTACTTC

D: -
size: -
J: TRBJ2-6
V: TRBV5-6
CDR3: CASSARGGANVLTF
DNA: TGTGCCAGTTCCGCGCGGGGAGGGGCCAACGTCCTGACTTTC

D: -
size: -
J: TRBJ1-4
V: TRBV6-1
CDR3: CASSDWPANEKLFF
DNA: TGTGCCAGCAGTGACTGGCCGGCTAATGAAAAACTGTTTTTT

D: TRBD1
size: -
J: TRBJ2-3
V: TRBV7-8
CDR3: CASSQDRGTGTQYF
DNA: TGTGCCAGCAGCCAGGACAGGGGGACAGGTACGCAGTATTTT

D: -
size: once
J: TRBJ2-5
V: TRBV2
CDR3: CASSESHSGVETQYF
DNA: TGTGCCAGCAGTGAATCCCATTCTGGAGTGGAGACCCAGTACTTC

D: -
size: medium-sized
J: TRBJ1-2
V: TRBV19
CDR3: CASSTNNYGYTF
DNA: TGTGCCAGTAGTACCAACAACTATGGCTACACCTTC

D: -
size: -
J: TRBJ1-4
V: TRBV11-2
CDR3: CASSPYFQGVEKLFF
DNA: TGTGCCAGCAGCCCGTATTTCCAGGGAGTAGAAAAACTGTTTTTT

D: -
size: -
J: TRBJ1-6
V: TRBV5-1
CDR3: CASSLEGNNSPLHF
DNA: TGCGCCAGCAGCTTGGAAGGTAATAATTCACCCCTCCACTTT

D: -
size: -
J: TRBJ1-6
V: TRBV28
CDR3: CASSLRQFSSPLHF
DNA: TGTGCCAGCAGTCTAAGACAGTTTTCGTCACCCCTCCACTTT

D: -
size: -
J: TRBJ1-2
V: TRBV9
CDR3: CASSVGQNYGYTF
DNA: TGTGCCAGCAGCGTTGGGCAGAACTATGGCTACACCTTC

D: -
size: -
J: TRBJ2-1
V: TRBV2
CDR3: CASSDRGNEQFF
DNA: TGTGCCAGCAGTGACAGGGGAAATGAGCAGTTCTTC

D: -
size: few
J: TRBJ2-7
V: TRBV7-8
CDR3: CASSPRDEQYF
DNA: TGTGCCAGCAGCCCACGGGACGAGCAGTACTTC

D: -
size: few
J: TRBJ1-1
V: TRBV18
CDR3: CASSPRGETEAFF
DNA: TGTGCCAGCTCACCACGGGGGGAAACTGAAGCTTTCTTT

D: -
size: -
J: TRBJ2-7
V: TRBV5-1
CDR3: CASSLSGEQYF
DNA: TGCGCCAGCAGCTTGTCCGGTGAGCAGTACTTC

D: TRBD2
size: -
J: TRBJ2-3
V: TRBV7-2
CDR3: CASSLSTSGRTDTQYF
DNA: TGTGCCAGCAGCCTTAGTACTAGCGGGCGCACAGATACGCAGTATTTT

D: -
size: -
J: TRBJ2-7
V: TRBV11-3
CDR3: CASSLDQQGEQYF
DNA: TGTGCCAGCAGCTTAGATCAACAAGGCGAGCAGTACTTC

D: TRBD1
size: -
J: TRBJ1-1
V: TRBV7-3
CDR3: CASRFDRDTEAFF
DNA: TGTGCCAGCAGATTCGACAGGGACACTGAAGCTTTCTTT

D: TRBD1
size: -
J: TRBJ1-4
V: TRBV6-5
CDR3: CASSYGQGYEKLFF
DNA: TGTGCCAGCAGTTACGGACAGGGCTATGAAAAACTGTTTTTT

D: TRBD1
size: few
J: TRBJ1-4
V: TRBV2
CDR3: CASSLWDRSNEKLFF
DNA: TGTGCCAGCAGCCTTTGGGACAGATCTAATGAAAAACTGTTTTTT

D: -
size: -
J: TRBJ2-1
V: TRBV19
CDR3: CASIAAPGAYNEQFF
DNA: TGTGCCAGTATAGCCGCCCCCGGGGCATACAATGAGCAGTTCTTC

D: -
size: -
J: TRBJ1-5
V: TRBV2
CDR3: CASQIGRGQPQHF
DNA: TGTGCCAGCCAAATTGGAAGGGGCCAGCCCCAGCATTTT

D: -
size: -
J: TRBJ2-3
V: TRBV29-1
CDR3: CSVVPVGGRGDTQYF
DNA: TGCAGCGTTGTCCCAGTGGGGGGGCGAGGAGATACGCAGTATTTT

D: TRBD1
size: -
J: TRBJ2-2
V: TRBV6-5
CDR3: CASSWTGRSGELFF
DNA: TGTGCCAGCAGTTGGACAGGGCGCTCCGGGGAGCTGTTTTTT

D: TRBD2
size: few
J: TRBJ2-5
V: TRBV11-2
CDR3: CASSLGGLAGQETQYF
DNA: TGTGCCAGCAGCTTAGGTGGGCTAGCGGGCCAAGAGACCCAGTACTTC

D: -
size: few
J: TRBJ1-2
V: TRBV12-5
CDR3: CASGDMTGYRYTF
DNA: TGTGCTAGTGGTGACATGACAGGCTATCGCTACACCTTC

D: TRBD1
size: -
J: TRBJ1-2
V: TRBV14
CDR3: CASSLGTAYGYTF
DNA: TGTGCCAGCAGCCTGGGGACAGCCTATGGCTACACCTTC

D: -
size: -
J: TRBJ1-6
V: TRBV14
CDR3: CAGSQARGGSPLHF
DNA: TGTGCCGGCAGCCAAGCCCGGGGTGGCTCACCCCTCCACTTT

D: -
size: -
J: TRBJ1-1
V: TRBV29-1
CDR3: CSATRGNTEAFF
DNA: TGCAGCGCGACCAGGGGGAACACTGAAGCTTTCTTT

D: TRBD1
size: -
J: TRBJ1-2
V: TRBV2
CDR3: CASSATRTGNYGYTF
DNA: TGTGCCAGCAGTGCTACAAGGACAGGGAACTATGGCTACACCTTC

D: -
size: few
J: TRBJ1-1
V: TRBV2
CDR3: CASSGADTEAFF
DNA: TGTGCCAGCAGTGGGGCGGACACTGAAGCTTTCTTT

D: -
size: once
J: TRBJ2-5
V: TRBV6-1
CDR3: CASSENALQETQYF
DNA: TGTGCCAGCAGTGAAAATGCCTTACAAGAGACCCAGTACTTC

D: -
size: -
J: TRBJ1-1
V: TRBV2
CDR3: CASLWQGNTEAFF
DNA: TGTGCCAGCCTTTGGCAGGGCAACACTGAAGCTTTCTTT

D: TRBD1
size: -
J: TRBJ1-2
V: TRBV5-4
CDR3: CASRGTTGLANYGYTF
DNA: TGTGCCAGCAGAGGCACGACAGGGCTAGCTAACTATGGCTACACCTTC

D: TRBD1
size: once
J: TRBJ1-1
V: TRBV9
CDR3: CASSRMLGGANTEAFF
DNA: TGTGCCAGCAGCCGTATGTTAGGGGGCGCGAACACTGAAGCTTTCTTT

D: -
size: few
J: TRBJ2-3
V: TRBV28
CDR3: CASTPGTDTQYF
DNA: TGTGCCAGCACCCCCGGAACAGATACGCAGTATTTT

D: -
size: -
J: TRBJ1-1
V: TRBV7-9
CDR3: CASSTPGTEAFF
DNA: TGTGCCAGCAGCACCCCGGGAACTGAAGCTTTCTTT

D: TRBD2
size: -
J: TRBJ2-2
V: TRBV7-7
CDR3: CASSLSGGAETGELFF
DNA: TGTGCCAGCAGCTTAAGCGGGGGGGCCGAAACCGGGGAGCTGTTTTTT

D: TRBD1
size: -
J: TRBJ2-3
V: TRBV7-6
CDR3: CASSSTGTATDTQYF
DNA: TGTGCCAGCAGCTCGACCGGGACAGCCACAGATACGCAGTATTTT

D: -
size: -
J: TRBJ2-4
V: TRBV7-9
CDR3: CASSSPQNIQYF
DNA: TGTGCCAGCAGCTCACCACAAAACATTCAGTACTTC

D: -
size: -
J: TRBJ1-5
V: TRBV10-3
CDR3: CAISERQASWPQHF
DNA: TGTGCCATCAGTGAAAGGCAGGCAAGTTGGCCCCAGCATTTT

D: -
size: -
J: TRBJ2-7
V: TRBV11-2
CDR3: CASSLKGGGTYEQYF
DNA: TGTGCCAGCAGCTTAAAGGGAGGAGGAACCTACGAGCAGTACTTC